The 18 T cell receptor beta chains listed next were all sequenced from one sample in a study of cytomegalovirus exposure and HLA in healthy donors. The study ran its PCR with 60 Vbeta and 13 Jbeta primers. Produced via immunoSEQ multiplex PCR; TCRdb's table is partial and in-frame only. This sample has under 200,000 clones, with 81% found just once. The sample consisted of PBMCs. The source is a man in his forties or fifties in good health and CMV-seropositive.

V is TRBV30 and J is TRBJ2-7; 12 positions match TRBD2. Losses at the gene ends were 3 bases for V and 2 bases for J; bases not matched to a gene: 2. Germline CDR1 reads GTSNPN; CDR2 reads SVGIG (reference sequence). The CDR3 length is 14 residues. The CDR3 loop is CAWRRLAGAYEQYF. The CDR3 DNA is TGTGCCTGGAGACGACTAGCGGGAGCCTACGAGCAGTACTTC.

As DNA, the CDR3 is TGTGCCAGCAGTTCGGGGGCCGGGCGGGAGGGCCGGGAGACCCAGTACTTC. It encodes CASSSGAGREGRETQYF. V and J are TRBV27 and TRBJ2-5; 9 bases line up with TRBD2. With 4 bases clipped from V and 5 bases from J, the junction kept 14 bases outside the gene matches. The germline gives CDR1 MNHEY, CDR2 SMNVEV (reference sequence). This CDR3 has 17 amino acids.

The CDR3 loop reads CASSQDWGDGYTF. CDR3 coding DNA: TGTGCCAGCAGCCAAGATTGGGGGGACGGCTACACCTTC. The V gene is TRBV21-1, the J gene TRBJ1-2. TRBV21-1 is recorded as a pseudogene. The CDR3 spans 13 residues.

The chain has TRBV6-5 and TRBJ2-3, with a weak D call TRBD1 (5 bases). The CDR3 spans 15 residues. Trimming took 4 bases from V and 5 from J, leaving 16 bases between them. Germline V CDR1 and CDR2: MNHEY, SVGAGI. CDR3 residues: CASSSRSPQGDTQYF. The DNA of the CDR3 is TGTGCCAGCAGTTCAAGGTCACCCCAGGGAGATACGCAGTATTTT.

This clone has a handful of counts. The rearrangement links TRBV5-5 to TRBJ2-7, with 12 nucleotides matching TRBD1. The CDR3 has 19 amino acids. The V gene end was trimmed by 0 bases and the J gene end by 1 base; junction bases not matched to a gene: 11. Germline assignment: CDR1 SGHKS and CDR2 YYEKEE (reference sequence). CDR3 protein: CASSLVSGTGGGRSYEQYF. CDR3 bases: TGTGCCAGCAGCTTGGTTTCCGGGACAGGGGGCGGAAGGTCCTACGAGCAGTACTTC. The whole variable domain, remainder taken from reference TRBV5-5 and TRBJ2-7, is DAGVTQSPTHLIKTRGQQVTLRCSPISGHKSVSWYQQVLGQGPQFIFQYYEKEERGRGNFPDRFSARQFPNYSSELNVNALLLGDSALYLCASSLVSGTGGGRSYEQYFGPGTRLTVT.

The rearrangement joins TRBV27 to TRBJ1-1, with D perhaps matching TRBD1 (6 bases). Germline V gene sequence: CDR1 MNHEY, CDR2 SMNVEV (reference sequence). The CDR3 spans 11 residues. The germline V and J ends were trimmed by 7 bases and 8 bases, with 11 bases remaining between them. The CDR3 reads CASNFGTEAFF. CDR3 DNA: TGTGCCAGCAATTTTGGGACAGAAGCTTTCTTT.

The chain uses TRBV10-2 and TRBJ2-6; unclear D gene. V was shortened by 5 bases and J by 2 bases, with 4 bases between the two germline ends. CDR3 size: 13 residues. Germline V gene sequence: CDR1 WSHSY, CDR2 SAAADI. The DNA of the CDR3 is TGCGCCAGCAGTCATGCTGGGGCCAACGTCCTGACTTTC. This gives the protein CASSHAGANVLTF.

This sequence joins TRBV5-1 and TRBJ2-7; TRBD1 aligns across 10 bases. The CDR3 has 14 amino acids. V gave up 3 bases and J gave up 6 bases; unmatched junction bases: 6. CDR1 and CDR2 (germline): SGHRS, YFSETQ. The CDR3 DNA sequence: TGCGCCAGCAGCTCGAGACAGGGGGCACGCGAGCAGTACTTC. This gives the protein CASSSRQGAREQYF.

The chain recombines TRBV13 with TRBJ2-7, with TRBD2 matching over 9 bases. With V trimmed by 4 bases and J by 2 bases, 6 bases remained unmatched. The CDR3 runs to 15 residues. From germline, CDR1 is PRHDT and CDR2 FYEKMQ (reference sequence). The CDR3 loop is CASSSSGGHPYEQYF. The DNA for the CDR3 is TGTGCCAGCAGCTCCAGCGGGGGGCATCCCTACGAGCAGTACTTC.

The chain is built from TRBV10-3 and TRBJ1-5, with D maybe TRBD1 (5 bases). Germline assignment: CDR1 ENHRY and CDR2 SYGVKD. The V end lost 10 bases, the J end lost 16 bases, and 23 bases lay between the germline ends. The CDR3 contains 12 residues. In nucleotides, the CDR3 is TGTGCCACCTACGGGGGTCCGAGTCTGTTACATTTT. It codes for CATYGGPSLLHF.

V usage is TRBV16 and J usage is TRBJ2-7; TRBD1 matches 9 bases. The V gene end was trimmed by 6 bases and the J gene end by 6 bases; junction bases not matched to a gene: 9. The length of the CDR3 is 14 residues. Germline CDR1 reads KGHSY; CDR2 reads FQNENV. The CDR3 reads CASSLGQGTLEQYF. In DNA, the CDR3 is TGTGCCAGCAGTCTAGGACAGGGGACTCTCGAGCAGTACTTC.

This clone has a handful of counts. The gene calls are TRBV6-1 and TRBJ1-1; D gene ambiguous. This CDR3 is built from 11 residues. V shed 6 bases and J shed 6 bases, with 8 bases lying between them. Germline CDR1 and CDR2: MNHNS and SASEGT. The CDR3 bases are TGTGCCAGCAGCCAAGAGGCTGAAGCTTTCTTT. Amino acid sequence: CASSQEAEAFF.

V gene TRBV11-3 combines with J gene TRBJ2-1, with D possibly TRBD2 on 5 matching bases. V was shortened by 5 bases and J by 0 bases, with 11 bases between the two germline ends. The CDR3 is 15 amino acids. Germline CDR1 SGHNT, CDR2 YENEEA. CDR3 nucleotide sequence: TGTGCCAGCAGCCAAGACTACCTCTCCTACAATGAGCAGTTCTTC. Translation: CASSQDYLSYNEQFF.

CDR3 in amino acids: CASSYSGTGMDYGYTF. The CDR3, as DNA: TGTGCCAGCAGTTACTCCGGGACAGGGATGGACTATGGCTACACCTTC. This chain joins TRBV6-6 and TRBJ1-2; 9 bases map to TRBD1. The germline V gene encodes CDR1 MNHNY and CDR2 SVGAGI (reference sequence). The CDR3 has 16 amino acids. V lost 0 bases to trimming and J lost 3 bases; unmatched junction nucleotides: 5.

This chain uses TRBV15 with TRBJ1-2; D is unresolved. The germline V gene has CDR1 LNHNV and CDR2 YYDKDF (reference sequence). The CDR3 loop spans 13 amino acids. The V gene lost 5 bases and the J gene lost 3 bases, with 10 bases spanning the gap. DNA for the CDR3: TGTGCCACCAGCGGTTACACCGACTATGGCTACACCTTC. This encodes CATSGYTDYGYTF.

The genes are TRBV6-5 and TRBJ1-6; D might be TRBD1 (6 bases). Per germline, CDR1 MNHEY and CDR2 SVGAGI. V lost 5 bases and J 9 bases, leaving 14 bases between the germline ends. The CDR3 contains 14 residues. The CDR3 DNA follows: TGTGCCAGCAGTGAGGGGACACGGGGTTCACCCCTCCACTTT. Translating gives CASSEGTRGSPLHF.

The table lists this clone with a few counts. The chain carries TRBV6-6 and TRBJ2-1, with 8 nucleotides matching TRBD2. Germline V gene lookup returns CDR1 MNHNY and CDR2 SVGAGI (reference sequence). V dropped 2 bases and J dropped 6; count of bases not matched to a gene: 6. This CDR3 is 15 amino acids long. The CDR3 region is CASSYVGGAGNEQFF. The CDR3 nucleotides are TGTGCCAGCAGTTACGTCGGGGGGGCCGGCAATGAGCAGTTCTTC.

The CDR3 here is CASSLANADYNEQFF. The CDR3 nucleotides read TGTGCCAGCAGCTTAGCGAACGCGGATTACAATGAGCAGTTCTTC. The chain employs TRBV7-2 and TRBJ2-1; D is ambiguous. Germline values: CDR1 SGHTA, CDR2 FQGNSA. Between the trimmed V and J ends, which lost 0 bases and 4 bases, there was a span of 10 bases. This CDR3 has 15 amino acids.